Each of the 28 T cell receptor beta chains below was sequenced from the same sample in a study of control samples from healthy donors and cancer patients. The method was immunoSEQ multiplex PCR; TCRdb's version includes in-frame clones alone and lacks a portion of them. The sample carries roughly 130,000 clones, 85% to 95% recorded once. Source material: blood. The receptors originated from a man aged 18 to 30 in good health.

The genes are TRBV4-1 and TRBJ1-4; D call uncertain. Germline V CDR1 and CDR2: MGHRA, YSYEKL. V was pared by 1 base and J by 10 bases, with 10 bases between. The CDR3 length is 13 residues. CDR3 region: CASSQVGEGKLFF. CDR3 coding DNA: TGCGCCAGCAGCCAAGTGGGCGAAGGAAAACTGTTTTTT.

Written as DNA, the CDR3 is TGTGCCAGCAGCTTCGGTGACAGGGGTGGAATCTCGCAGTACTTC. Its translation is CASSFGDRGGISQYF. The chain couples TRBV7-9 to TRBJ2-7; 8 bases agree with TRBD1. Germline CDR1 SEHNR, CDR2 FQNEAQ (reference sequence). V trimming: 3 bases; J trimming: 9 bases; junction bases outside the gene matches: 13. This CDR3 comprises 15 residues.

The chain joins TRBV5-5 to TRBJ2-7, with D perhaps matching TRBD2 (6 bases). Trimming took off 0 bases at V and 6 bases at J, with 13 bases between the two ends. The CDR3 totals 14 residues. Looked up from germline, CDR1 is SGHKS and CDR2 is YYEKEE (reference sequence). This CDR3 reads CASSLVAGMGEQYF. The CDR3 DNA is TGTGCCAGCAGCTTGGTTGCGGGAATGGGCGAGCAGTACTTC.

The chain couples TRBV7-9 to TRBJ1-1; D remains unclear. The germline gives CDR1 SEHNR, CDR2 FQNEAQ (reference sequence). The CDR3 sequence is 15 residues long. Trimming left V 2 bases short and J 5 bases short, with 15 bases between. This chain's CDR3 is CASSLLGSRGTEAFF. The DNA for the CDR3 is TGTGCCAGCAGCTTATTGGGTAGTAGAGGGACTGAAGCTTTCTTT.

The gene calls are TRBV4-1 and TRBJ2-7, with TRBD2 identical over 11 bases. With V trimmed by 3 bases and J by 0 bases, 4 bases remained unmatched. The germline V gene encodes CDR1 MGHRA and CDR2 YSYEKL. This CDR3 region has 16 residues. Written as DNA, the CDR3 is TGCGCCAGCAGCCATGTACTAGCGGGGGCCTCCTACGAGCAGTACTTC. The encoded protein is CASSHVLAGASYEQYF.

This clone was seen once. The rearrangement links TRBV6-5 to TRBJ2-1, with 10 bases matching TRBD1. Germline CDR1 and CDR2: MNHEY and SVGAGI. Trimming cost V 6 bases and J 9 bases; bases outside gene matches: 5. This CDR3 is built from 13 residues. CDR3 amino acids: CASRSGTGAEQFF. The CDR3 DNA follows: TGTGCCAGCAGGTCCGGGACAGGGGCTGAGCAGTTCTTC.

This sequence joins TRBV20-1 and TRBJ1-1; D gene ambiguous. Trimming cost V 4 bases and J 11 bases, with 5 bases left between them. Germline CDR1 reads DFQATT; CDR2 reads SNEGSKA (reference sequence). The CDR3 is 8 residues long. The CDR3 DNA sequence: TGCAGTGCTAATGGGGCTTTCTTT. Protein product: CSANGAFF.

The chain combines TRBV10-3 with TRBJ2-2; TRBD2 is a possible D gene (5 bases). Looked up from germline, CDR1 is ENHRY and CDR2 is SYGVKD. V shed 0 bases and J shed 3 bases, with 8 bases lying between them. This CDR3 spans 15 amino acids. The CDR3 region is CAISESAGHTGELFF. In DNA form, the CDR3 reads TGTGCCATCAGTGAGTCGGCGGGTCACACCGGGGAGCTGTTTTTT.

The chain uses TRBV11-2 and TRBJ1-3; D unclear. V lost 3 bases and J 0 bases, leaving 6 bases between the germline ends. Germline CDR1 and CDR2: SGHAT and FQNNGV. The CDR3 has 14 amino acids. CDR3 nucleotide sequence: TGTGCCAGCAGCTTGAGACTCTCTGGAAACACCATATATTTT. Translation: CASSLRLSGNTIYF.

The chain recombines TRBV9 with TRBJ1-4; 7 bases are a match to TRBD1. Looked up from germline, CDR1 is SGDLS and CDR2 is YYNGEE. The CDR3 covers 15 residues. V lost 2 bases to trimming and J lost 6 bases; unmatched junction nucleotides: 7. CDR3 protein: CASSVTGTDYEKLFF. Here the CDR3 DNA reads TGTGCCAGCAGCGTTACCGGGACAGACTATGAAAAACTGTTTTTT.

The chain links TRBV6-5 to TRBJ1-6; possibly TRBD1 for D (6 bases). The germline gives CDR1 MNHEY, CDR2 SVGAGI. V was clipped by 2 bases and J by 6 bases, with 8 bases between them. CDR3 length: 14 residues. In nucleotides, the CDR3 is TGTGCCAGCAGTTACGGACAGAGTAATTCACCCCTCCACTTT. This encodes CASSYGQSNSPLHF.

The rearrangement links TRBV4-1 to TRBJ1-2; TRBD1 matches 8 bases. The CDR3 has 14 residues. With V trimmed by 0 bases and J by 9 bases, 6 bases remained unmatched. CDR1 and CDR2 (germline): MGHRA, YSYEKL. The CDR3 region is CASSQEGQVKSYTF. The CDR3 DNA is TGCGCCAGCAGCCAAGAGGGACAGGTCAAGAGCTACACCTTC.

This clone was detected a few times. V gene TRBV19 combines with J gene TRBJ2-3; D assignment may be TRBD1 or TRBD2 (6 bases each). Germline CDR1 reads LNHDA; CDR2 reads SQIVND (reference sequence). CDR3 length: 15 amino acids. Trimming shortened V by 6 bases and J by 2 bases, and 15 bases separated the two germline ends. CDR3 nucleotide sequence: TGTGCCAGTAGCCTTCAAGGGGGGCCCACAGATACGCAGTATTTT. Translating gives CASSLQGGPTDTQYF.

The chain has TRBV5-1 and TRBJ1-6; no clear D gene. In germline, CDR1 is SGHRS, CDR2 YFSETQ. V dropped 3 bases and J dropped 0 bases, with 13 bases sitting between them. This CDR3 region has 17 residues. The CDR3 DNA sequence: TGCGCCAGCAGCTCGTCGGTGTCTGTCTCCTATAATTCACCCCTCCACTTT. Encoded protein: CASSSSVSVSYNSPLHF.

V usage is TRBV9 and J usage is TRBJ1-3; a possible D gene is TRBD1 (5 bases). Between the trimmed V and J ends, which lost 0 bases and 7 bases, there was a span of 11 bases. The CDR3 covers 14 residues. CDR1 SGDLS and CDR2 YYNGEE come from the germline V gene. This CDR3 is CASSVAGGWNTIYF. The CDR3 coding sequence is TGTGCCAGCAGCGTAGCCGGGGGTTGGAACACCATATATTTT.

The chain links TRBV5-4 to TRBJ1-2; 8 positions match TRBD1. J lost 2 bases, V lost 4 bases, and 4 bases had no gene match. The CDR3 sequence is 14 residues long. CDR1 is SGHNT and CDR2 is YYREEE in the germline V gene (reference sequence). Here the CDR3 DNA reads TGTGCCAGCAGCGGGACAGGACTGAACTATGGCTACACCTTC. It translates to CASSGTGLNYGYTF.

Concerning this clone itself: The DNA is omitted, as the CDR3 cannot be located on it reliably, and the CDR3 follows TCRdb's listing. V usage is TRBV12-2 and J usage is TRBJ2-7; no DNA check was done on the table's D call, TRBD1. TRBV12-2 is a pseudogene segment. 15 amino acids form the CDR3, both terminal residues included. CDR3 sequence reads: CASRYVGQGAYEQYF.

The rearrangement uses TRBV5-1 and TRBJ2-1, with 9 bases matching TRBD1. The CDR3 totals 15 residues. Germline loops: CDR1 SGHRS, CDR2 YFSETQ. V was clipped by 4 bases and J by 9 bases; unmatched bases: 11. The CDR3 nucleotides are TGCGCCAGCAGCCCACCGGACCGGGACAGGGCTGAGCAGTTCTTC. Its translation: CASSPPDRDRAEQFF. The whole variable domain, filled in from reference TRBV5-1 and TRBJ2-1, reads KAGVTQTPRYLIKTRGQQVTLSCSPISGHRSVSWYQQTPGQGLQFLFEYFSETQRNKGNFPGRFSGRQFSNSRSEMNVSTLELGDSALYLCASSPPDRDRAEQFFGPGTRLTVL.

This rearrangement joins TRBV27 to TRBJ2-7; D gene ambiguous. The germline gives CDR1 MNHEY, CDR2 SMNVEV (reference sequence). This CDR3 comprises 13 residues. The germline V and J ends were trimmed by 2 bases and 4 bases, with 9 bases remaining between them. The CDR3 spells CASSLSRVYEQYF. The CDR3 nucleotides read TGTGCCAGCAGTTTAAGCCGGGTGTACGAGCAGTACTTC.

This chain links TRBV9 with TRBJ1-6; D is unclear. The CDR3 covers 13 residues. Trimming shortened V by 4 bases and J by 8 bases, and 10 bases separated the two germline ends. Germline V gene lookup returns CDR1 SGDLS and CDR2 YYNGEE. CDR3 nucleotide sequence: TGTGCCAGCAGCCCAAACGACTATTCACCCCTCCACTTT. This sequence encodes CASSPNDYSPLHF.

The CDR3, as DNA: TGCGCCAGCAGCCCGAGCGGGGGGGCCGGCTATGAGCAGTTCTTC. Protein: CASSPSGGAGYEQFF. The rearrangement joins TRBV5-1 to TRBJ2-1, with TRBD2 matching 10 bases. Per the germline V gene, CDR1 is SGHRS and CDR2 is YFSETQ. The V segment lost 4 bases and the J segment 8 bases; nucleotides outside the gene matches: 9. This CDR3 is built from 15 residues.

This clone occurred once. The chain recombines TRBV30 with TRBJ1-5; 7 nucleotides align to TRBD1. The V gene end was trimmed by 6 bases and the J gene end by 3 bases; junction bases not matched to a gene: 8. Per the germline V gene, CDR1 is GTSNPN and CDR2 is SVGIG (reference sequence). CDR3 size: 14 residues. The CDR3 reads CACMTGRDNQPQHF. CDR3 sequence (DNA): TGTGCCTGTATGACAGGGAGAGACAATCAGCCCCAGCATTTT.

V gene TRBV6-5 combines with J gene TRBJ1-5; TRBD1 might be the D (6 bases). Germline loops: CDR1 MNHEY, CDR2 SVGAGI. Trimming removed 6 bases at V and 5 bases at J, with 17 bases between. The CDR3 totals 15 residues. The CDR3 is CASRDLTGSYQPQHF. In DNA form, the CDR3 reads TGTGCCAGCAGGGACCTGACAGGATCTTATCAGCCCCAGCATTTT.

V is TRBV19 and J is TRBJ2-5; TRBD2 matches 13 bases. Trimming removed 5 bases from V and 1 base from J; junction bases left unmatched: 4. The CDR3 is 16 amino acids. Germline V gives CDR1 LNHDA, CDR2 SQIVND (reference sequence). Here the CDR3 DNA reads TGTGCCAGTAGTGGTGGACTAGCGGGGGCCCAAGAGACCCAGTACTTC. Translating it yields CASSGGLAGAQETQYF.

The chain couples TRBV5-5 to TRBJ2-7, with D perhaps TRBD1 or TRBD2 (5 bases each). The CDR3 is 15 residues long. Germline V gene lookup returns CDR1 SGHKS and CDR2 YYEKEE (reference sequence). The germline V and J ends were trimmed by 4 bases and 4 bases, with 18 bases remaining between them. This CDR3 reads CASSLRDEKGYEQYF. In DNA, the CDR3 is TGTGCCAGCAGCCTCCGGGACGAAAAGGGGTACGAGCAGTACTTC.

The V gene is TRBV30, the J gene TRBJ2-2; D might be TRBD1 or TRBD2, each matching 7 bases. V shed 4 bases and J shed 3 bases, with 15 bases lying between them. From germline, CDR1 is GTSNPN and CDR2 SVGIG (reference sequence). The CDR3 covers 15 residues. The CDR3 region is CAWTGAGGDTGELFF. CDR3 DNA: TGTGCCTGGACGGGGGCAGGGGGGGACACCGGGGAGCTGTTTTTT.

The chain has TRBV30 and TRBJ1-6, with 12 bases lining up with TRBD1. The V segment lost 2 bases and the J segment 10 bases; nucleotides outside the gene matches: 3. CDR3 size: 14 residues. From germline, CDR1 is GTSNPN and CDR2 SVGIG (reference sequence). CDR3 protein: CAWSIGTGGSPLHF. In DNA form, the CDR3 reads TGTGCCTGGAGTATCGGGACAGGGGGCTCACCCCTCCACTTT.

The chain couples TRBV24-1 to TRBJ2-5; D call uncertain. The CDR3 totals 13 residues. CDR1 and CDR2 (germline): KGHDR, SFDVKD. The germline V and J ends were trimmed by 6 bases and 2 bases, with 9 bases remaining between them. CDR3 nucleotide sequence: TGTGCCACCAGTCAAGCACCACAAGAGACCCAGTACTTC. Translation: CATSQAPQETQYF.